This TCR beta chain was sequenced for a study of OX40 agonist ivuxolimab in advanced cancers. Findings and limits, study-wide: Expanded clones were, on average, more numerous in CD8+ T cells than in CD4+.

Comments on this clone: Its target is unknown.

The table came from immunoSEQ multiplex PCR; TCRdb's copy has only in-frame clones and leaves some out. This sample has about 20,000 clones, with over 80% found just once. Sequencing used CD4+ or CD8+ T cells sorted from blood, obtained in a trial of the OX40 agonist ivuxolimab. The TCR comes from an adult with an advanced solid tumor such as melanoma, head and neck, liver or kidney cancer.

CDR3 amino acids: CASTGGRASEQFF. The CDR3 DNA reads TGTGCCAGCACGGGAGGCCGGGCATCTGAGCAGTTCTTC. The genes are TRBV2 and TRBJ2-1; 7 nucleotides line up with TRBD2. The length of the CDR3 is 13 residues. The germline gives CDR1 SNHLY, CDR2 FYNNEI. V gave up 7 bases and J gave up 9 bases; unmatched junction bases: 9.